This passage covers 28 T cell receptor beta chains from one sample sequenced in a study of blood T cell repertoires in COVID-19. Sequenced by immunoSEQ multiplex PCR; TCRdb stores in-frame clones only, minus some. The data contain about 270,000 clones, about 89% of them singletons. Sequencing used PBMCs or T cells enriched from blood (not recorded which). Source of these receptors: a woman younger than 35 who had recovered from COVID-19.

Only a few counts were recorded for this clone. The chain joins TRBV7-2 to TRBJ2-7, with 8 bases that match TRBD2. Trimming at V came to 7 bases and at J to 5 bases, leaving 10 bases not matched to a gene. This CDR3 contains 14 residues. Germline loops: CDR1 SGHTA, CDR2 FQGNSA. CDR3 protein: CASTRGSGVDEQYF. As DNA, the CDR3 is TGTGCCAGCACCCGGGGTAGCGGGGTTGACGAGCAGTACTTC. The full variable domain, rest sourced from reference TRBV7-2 and TRBJ2-7, is GAGVSQSPSNKVTEKGKDVELRCDPISGHTALYWYRQSLGQGLEFLIYFQGNSAPDKSGLPSDRFSAERTGGSVSTLTIQRTQQEDSAVYLCASTRGSGVDEQYFGPGTRLTVT.

The chain recombines TRBV5-1 with TRBJ2-7; 14 bases are a match to TRBD2. The CDR3 spans 18 residues. After removal of 3 bases from V and 2 bases from J, the junction contained 10 bases not matched to a gene. Germline V gene data show CDR1 as SGHRS and CDR2 as YFSETQ. The CDR3 loop is CASSSGTSGSRFAYEQYF. For the CDR3, the DNA is TGCGCCAGCAGCTCCGGGACTAGCGGGAGTCGATTCGCCTACGAGCAGTACTTC.

This sequence joins TRBV6-5 and TRBJ2-7; 8 bases match TRBD1. CDR3 length: 14 amino acids. The germline V gene encodes CDR1 MNHEY and CDR2 SVGAGI. The J segment lost 4 bases and the V segment lost 8 bases, leaving 10 bases of the junction unmatched. CDR3 in amino acids: CASGDRGPAYEQYF. CDR3 DNA: TGTGCCAGCGGCGACAGGGGTCCAGCTTACGAGCAGTACTTC.

This clone has a handful of counts. The chain has TRBV19 and TRBJ1-5, with TRBD1 matching over 8 bases. V shed 1 base and J 6 bases; nucleotides not matched to a gene: 2. The CDR3 is 14 amino acids. The germline V gene encodes CDR1 LNHDA and CDR2 SQIVND (reference sequence). DNA for the CDR3: TGTGCCAGTAGTATAGCAGGGGGCAGTCAGCCCCAGCATTTT. It encodes CASSIAGGSQPQHF.

The chain links TRBV27 to TRBJ2-1; TRBD2 aligns across 11 bases. From germline, CDR1 is MNHEY and CDR2 SMNVEV (reference sequence). The CDR3 is 21 residues long. Trimming at V came to 3 bases and at J to 0 bases, leaving 16 bases not matched to a gene. The CDR3 here is CASSFIPTSGISISSYNEQFF. CDR3 DNA: TGTGCCAGCAGTTTCATCCCGACTAGCGGGATATCTATAAGCTCCTACAATGAGCAGTTCTTC.

The count of this clone is one. The chain uses TRBV12-3 or TRBV12-4 and TRBJ2-7; no definite D call. The germline V and J ends were trimmed by 1 base and 7 bases, with 8 bases remaining between them. The CDR3 sequence is 12 residues long. CDR3 sequence reads: CASSLDSGEQYF. CDR3 DNA sequence: TGTGCCAGCAGTTTAGACAGTGGGGAGCAGTACTTC.

J is TRBJ2-3 and V is TRBV11-3; TRBD2 matches 12 bases. Germline CDR1 is SGHNT and CDR2 is YENEEA. The CDR3 spans 16 residues. Unmatched junction bases numbered 7, after V lost 5 bases and J lost 4 bases. CDR3 amino acids: CASSPGTSGPPDTQYF. The CDR3, as DNA: TGTGCCAGCAGCCCAGGGACTAGCGGGCCCCCAGATACGCAGTATTTT.

The chain carries TRBV5-1 and TRBJ2-5; 7 nucleotides line up with TRBD1. The CDR3 contains 14 residues. The germline V gene encodes CDR1 SGHRS and CDR2 YFSETQ. The V gene end was trimmed by 7 bases and the J gene end by 2 bases; junction bases not matched to a gene: 8. The DNA for the CDR3 is TGCGCCAGCGGAAGCCCCAGGGGGCAAGAGACCCAGTACTTC. Protein: CASGSPRGQETQYF.

The chain joins TRBV3-1 (or the pseudogene TRBV3-2) to TRBJ2-3, with 7 bases aligning to TRBD1. Germline CDR1 and CDR2: LGHDT and YNNKEL (reference sequence). V dropped 3 bases and J dropped 4; count of bases not matched to a gene: 4. The CDR3 totals 14 residues. The CDR3 sequence: CASSQTQGADTQYF. The CDR3 DNA reads TGTGCCAGCAGCCAGACCCAGGGGGCAGATACGCAGTATTTT.

This clone was found a few times. The chain joins TRBV19 to TRBJ1-3; D might be TRBD1 (6 bases). Trimming took off 4 bases at V and 2 bases at J, with 9 bases between the two ends. The length of the CDR3 is 14 residues. CDR1 and CDR2 (germline): LNHDA, SQIVND (reference sequence). CDR3 in amino acids: CASSTPGAGNTIYF. CDR3 DNA: TGTGCCAGTAGTACCCCAGGGGCTGGAAACACCATATATTTT.

The chain carries TRBV29-1 and TRBJ1-2; 7 bases align to TRBD1. The CDR3 is 13 residues long. Germline loops: CDR1 SQVTM, CDR2 ANQGSEA. V dropped 6 bases and J dropped 4; count of bases not matched to a gene: 8. The CDR3, as DNA: TGCAGCGTCGCGGGACAGTATAGCTATGGCTACACCTTC. Protein product: CSVAGQYSYGYTF.

This clone was recorded only once. The J gene is TRBJ2-3, the V gene TRBV25-1; 8 bases line up with TRBD2. Germline V gene sequence: CDR1 MGHDK, CDR2 SYGVNS. V dropped 5 bases and J dropped 2; count of bases not matched to a gene: 15. The CDR3 covers 18 residues. In nucleotides, the CDR3 is TGTGCCAGCAGTCTGTCTTTGGGACTAGAAGGGTTCACAGATACGCAGTATTTT. Translated, it gives CASSLSLGLEGFTDTQYF.

This chain connects TRBV18 to TRBJ1-1; D remains unclear. From germline, CDR1 is KGHSH and CDR2 LQKENI. CDR3 length: 13 amino acids. V was pared by 3 bases and J by 0 bases, with 5 bases between. CDR3 nucleotides: TGTGCCAGCTCACCCCAGGTGAACACTGAAGCTTTCTTT. Protein: CASSPQVNTEAFF.

The chain couples TRBV5-1 to TRBJ2-5, with D possibly matching TRBD2 (7 bases). The CDR3 spans 16 residues. In germline, CDR1 is SGHRS, CDR2 YFSETQ. The V gene lost 2 bases and the J gene lost 4 bases, with 18 bases spanning the gap. This CDR3 reads CASSFDLAGAGETQYF. In DNA, the CDR3 is TGCGCCAGCAGCTTTGACTTGGCGGGGGCGGGAGAGACCCAGTACTTC.

The chain is built from TRBV10-1 and TRBJ2-1; unclear D gene. CDR3 length: 15 residues. In germline, CDR1 is WNHNN, CDR2 SYGVQD (reference sequence). V shed 0 bases and J shed 1 base, with 7 bases lying between them. CDR3 DNA sequence: TGCGCCAGCAGTGAGTCTACGGGTTCCTACAATGAGCAGTTCTTC. Amino acids: CASSESTGSYNEQFF.

A note on this clone: One end of the junction is discordant with germline, which a read error may explain. The gene calls are TRBV7-9 and TRBJ2-3; possibly TRBD1 for D (6 bases). The CDR3 runs to 12 residues. Germline V CDR1 and CDR2: SEHNR, FQNEAQ (reference sequence). CDR3 bases: TGTGCCAGCAGCTCACGGACAGAGTCGGGAAGTTTT. This sequence encodes CASSSRTESGSF.

V is TRBV28 and J is TRBJ2-3, with D perhaps TRBD2 (6 bases). Looked up from germline, CDR1 is MDHEN and CDR2 is SYDVKM. The V end lost 7 bases, the J end lost 3 bases, and 17 bases lay between the germline ends. The CDR3 covers 15 residues. CDR3 sequence: CASNYNPGLTDTQYF. CDR3 DNA sequence: TGTGCCAGCAACTACAATCCGGGACTGACAGATACGCAGTATTTT.

The rearrangement links TRBV7-8 to TRBJ2-1; perhaps TRBD2 as D (6 bases). Trimming removed 0 bases at V and 0 bases at J, with 9 bases between. The CDR3 extends over 16 amino acids. Looked up from germline, CDR1 is SGHVS and CDR2 is FQNEAQ. DNA for the CDR3: TGTGCCAGCAGCTTAGCGGGACTTAGCTCCTACAATGAGCAGTTCTTC. The encoded protein is CASSLAGLSSYNEQFF.

The chain employs TRBV7-2 and TRBJ2-7; unclear D gene. This CDR3 region has 16 residues. Looked up from germline, CDR1 is SGHTA and CDR2 is FQGNSA. The V and J ends lost 0 bases and 1 base respectively, with 13 bases between them. Written as DNA, the CDR3 is TGTGCCAGCAGCTTAGCGCTGGGTACAGCTTCCTACGAGCAGTACTTC. Translating it yields CASSLALGTASYEQYF.

The rearrangement joins TRBV10-1 to TRBJ2-1; 12 bases match TRBD2. From germline, CDR1 is WNHNN and CDR2 SYGVQD (reference sequence). Unmatched junction bases numbered 0, after V lost 2 bases and J lost 4 bases. The CDR3 is 15 residues long. In DNA, the CDR3 is TGCGCCAGCAGTGAGCTAGCGGGGGGGTACAATGAGCAGTTCTTC. Translated, it gives CASSELAGGYNEQFF.

The chain links TRBV19 to TRBJ1-5, with D tentatively TRBD1 (6 bases). Trimming pared 3 bases from V and 4 bases from J, leaving 13 bases between. The CDR3 covers 15 residues. CDR1 is LNHDA and CDR2 is SQIVND in the germline V gene (reference sequence). This CDR3 is CASSMGSGENQPQHF. DNA for the CDR3: TGTGCCAGTAGTATGGGTTCAGGGGAGAATCAGCCCCAGCATTTT. Full variable domain (outside the CDR3, taken from reference TRBV19 and TRBJ1-5): DGGITQSPKYLFRKEGQNVTLSCEQNLNHDAMYWYRQDPGQGLRLIYYSQIVNDFQKGDIAEGYSVSREKKESFPLTVTSAQKNPTAFYLCASSMGSGENQPQHFGDGTRLSIL.

This chain joins TRBV18 and TRBJ2-6; 9 nucleotides line up with TRBD1. With V trimmed by 1 base and J by 4 bases, 11 bases remained unmatched. Germline CDR1 and CDR2: KGHSH and LQKENI. This CDR3 region has 19 residues. The CDR3 here is CASSPRRPGTGSGANVLTF. The DNA for the CDR3 is TGTGCCAGCTCACCACGCCGTCCCGGGACAGGGTCGGGGGCCAACGTCCTGACTTTC.

The chain has TRBV3-1 (or the pseudogene TRBV3-2) and TRBJ2-7; 7 positions match TRBD2. This CDR3 has 14 residues. With 4 bases clipped from V and 2 bases from J, the junction kept 5 bases outside the gene matches. CDR1 LGHDT and CDR2 YNNKEL come from the germline V gene (reference sequence). DNA for the CDR3: TGTGCCAGCAGCCTGACTAGCTCTCCCTACGAGCAGTACTTC. It is translated as CASSLTSSPYEQYF.

The chain joins TRBV27 to TRBJ2-7, with a possible D match to TRBD1 (5 bases). The CDR3 sequence is 13 residues long. Deletions cut 2 bases from V and 6 bases from J, with 11 bases between. Germline lookup yields CDR1 MNHEY and CDR2 SMNVEV (reference sequence). CDR3 sequence (DNA): TGTGCCAGCAGTTTAGTTCCGACAGCCGAGCAGTACTTC. Its translation is CASSLVPTAEQYF.

The chain is built from TRBV28 and TRBJ2-3; D perhaps matches TRBD1 (8 bases). Trimming removed 5 bases at V and 6 bases at J, with 21 bases between. Germline V lookup: CDR1 MDHEN, CDR2 SYDVKM. This CDR3 has 16 amino acids. CDR3: CASSPRTGRVGDTQYF. Written as DNA, the CDR3 is TGTGCCAGCAGTCCTCGGACAGGGAGGGTAGGGGATACGCAGTATTTT. Full variable domain (missing parts from reference TRBV28 and TRBJ2-3): DVKVTQSSRYLVKRTGEKVFLECVQDMDHENMFWYRQDPGLGLRLIYFSYDVKMKEKGDIPEGYSVSREKKERFSLILESASTNQTSMYLCASSPRTGRVGDTQYFGPGTRLTVL.

This chain uses TRBV7-3 with TRBJ2-3; 11 positions agree with TRBD2. Germline CDR1 is SGHTA and CDR2 is FQGTGA. V was pared by 4 bases and J by 3 bases, with 15 bases of the junction left unmatched. CDR3 length: 19 amino acids. CDR3 loop: CASSSLGKLAGVGTDTQYF. The CDR3 region has the DNA TGTGCCAGCAGCTCCCTGGGAAAACTAGCGGGAGTTGGGACAGATACGCAGTATTTT.

The J gene is TRBJ1-2, the V gene TRBV4-1; no firm D call. Trimming cost V 2 bases and J 3 bases, with 13 bases left between them. This CDR3 is 15 amino acids long. Germline CDR1 MGHRA, CDR2 YSYEKL. CDR3 loop: CASSQTRADYYGYTF. CDR3 bases: TGCGCCAGCAGCCAAACCCGGGCGGACTACTATGGCTACACCTTC.

This chain uses TRBV5-1 with TRBJ1-1; no clear D gene. This CDR3 region has 16 residues. Trimming cost V 0 bases and J 0 bases, with 12 bases left between them. CDR1 and CDR2 (germline): SGHRS, YFSETQ. The CDR3 DNA reads TGCGCCAGCAGCTTGGCCCTGGCAATCATGAACACTGAAGCTTTCTTT. It encodes CASSLALAIMNTEAFF.